This T cell receptor (beta chain) was sequenced during a study of T cell responses to AZD1222 COVID-19 vaccine. The wider study: Combined were second doses at about 4 or about 12 weeks.

Notes on the study in general: After two AZD1222 doses, spike-specific TCR breadth and depth rose versus day 0. Spike was spanned by vaccine-associated CD4 TCRs, which were dominant at 160-218 and 743-854.

The data were produced by immunoSEQ multiplex PCR, yet TCRdb's version contains in-frame clones alone and is incomplete. There are under 150,000 clones in the sample; more than 70% occur only once, and over 12% lies in the top ten. This CDR3 region has 17 residues. The V end lost 1 base, the J end lost 0 bases, and 12 bases lay between the germline ends. The V gene's germline CDR1 is LNHNV and CDR2 YYDKDF (reference sequence). This clone appeared a single time. What it recognizes is unknown. This clonotype was obtained from an adult in good health. The rearrangement uses TRBV15 and TRBJ1-4; the D is unclear. The starting material was peripheral blood, obtained on day 0 of AZD1222 vaccination. The DNA of the CDR3 is TGTGCCACCAGCAGAGTGGCAGGAATAGCAACTAATGAAAAACTGTTTTTT. Translating it yields CATSRVAGIATNEKLFF.